This is a list of T cell receptor beta chains from one sample in a study of blood T cell repertoires in COVID-19. The protocol was immunoSEQ multiplex PCR, while the TCRdb copy is restricted to in-frame clones and leaves out a portion. This table holds some 200,000 clones, roughly nine tenths found once. Sample: peripheral blood. The receptors come from a woman aged 65 to 85 with acute or convalescent COVID-19. Each CDR3 is given with its conserved first and last residue. Each record gives: V gene, J gene, D gene, CDR3 length, clone size, CDR3 DNA, CDR3 protein. A D gene is named only where the DNA matches it firmly. Only some rows state a clone size, as once, few, many or a class for expanded clones.

TRBV19,TRBJ1-2,TRBD1,17,NA,TGTGCCAGTAGTCGCCGTACGGGACAGGGAGTAGGCTATGGCTACACCTTC,CASSRRTGQGVGYGYTF
TRBV11-2,TRBJ2-1,TRBD2,14,NA,TGTGCCAGCGAGCGGGGGAGCTCCTACAATGAGCAGTTCTTC,CASERGSSYNEQFF
TRBV9,TRBJ2-7,NA,13,NA,TGTGCCAGCAGCGTAGGGGCAACGGACGAGCAGTACTTC,CASSVGATDEQYF
TRBV6-6,TRBJ1-1,NA,12,NA,TGTGCCAGCAGTCGCCGGGCCCAGGGGGCTTTCTTT,CASSRRAQGAFF
TRBV19,TRBJ2-7,TRBD1,14,NA,TGTGCCAGTAGTATAAGGGGACAGTTCTACGAGCAGTACTTC,CASSIRGQFYEQYF
TRBV18,TRBJ1-5,TRBD1,17,NA,TGTGCCAGCTCACCTTTACAGGGGGTAGGGTCTATGCAGCCCCAGCATTTT,CASSPLQGVGSMQPQHF
TRBV6-5,TRBJ2-4,TRBD2,15,NA,TGTGCCAGCAGCCCCGAGCGGGGGCGCCTGGACATTCAGTACTTC,CASSPERGRLDIQYF
TRBV5-1,TRBJ1-1,NA,16,few,TGCGCCAGCAGCTTGATAGGCGGATCCAGGGACACTGAAGCTTTCTTT,CASSLIGGSRDTEAFF
TRBV3-1/TRBV3-2,TRBJ2-7,NA,15,NA,TGTGCCAGCAGCCCCTCCGGGGGGCAGGGCTACGAGCAGTACTTC,CASSPSGGQGYEQYF
TRBV18,TRBJ1-6,NA,16,NA,TGTGCCAGCTCTAACGGGGGGAGCTCCTATAATTCACCCCTCCACTTT,CASSNGGSSYNSPLHF
TRBV7-9,TRBJ2-7,TRBD2,12,NA,TGTGCCAGCAGCTTCTGGACTAGCGAACAGTACTTC,CASSFWTSEQYF
TRBV7-6,TRBJ1-6,TRBD1,15,once,TGTGCCAGCAGCTTGTCTACAGGGGATAATTCACCCCTCCACTTT,CASSLSTGDNSPLHF
TRBV5-1,TRBJ1-5,NA,16,NA,TGCGCCAGCAGCTTGGGAGCGTACGGGAGCAATCAGCCCCAGCATTTT,CASSLGAYGSNQPQHF
TRBV28,TRBJ1-2,NA,18,NA,TGTGCCAGCAGTTTAAGCCCCCTAGCAGCCTCGAATGCTGCTGGCTACACCTTC,CASSLSPLAASNAAGYTF
TRBV28,TRBJ2-7,TRBD2,13,NA,TGTGCCATCTCCGGGACTATGGCCTACGAGCAGTACTTC,CAISGTMAYEQYF
TRBV5-1,TRBJ2-1,TRBD2,16,once,TGCGCCAGCACCCTAAGCGGGAGGGCCGCCTACAATGAGCAGTTCTTC,CASTLSGRAAYNEQFF
TRBV18,TRBJ1-1,NA,14,few,TGTGCCAGCTCACCACAGACGGAGAGAACTGAAGCTTTCTTT,CASSPQTERTEAFF
TRBV19,TRBJ2-2,NA,16,NA,TGTGCCAGCTCGGTCCGGTCGCCTGCGAACACCGGGGAGCTGTTTTTT,CASSVRSPANTGELFF
TRBV24-1,TRBJ2-1,TRBD2,15,NA,TGTGCCACCAGTGATCCTTGGGGGGGTTTATATGAGCAGTTCTTC,CATSDPWGGLYEQFF
TRBV7-2,TRBJ2-3,TRBD1,15,NA,TGTGCCAGCAGACGTGGACAGGGAGGCACAGATACGCAGTATTTT,CASRRGQGGTDTQYF
TRBV2,TRBJ2-3,TRBD2,13,NA,TGTGCCAGCAGGCGGGAGGTGACAGATACGCAGTATTTT,CASRREVTDTQYF
TRBV5-4,TRBJ2-3,TRBD2,15,NA,TGTGCCAGCAGCCCTACTAGCGGGTTGACAGATACGCAGTATTTT,CASSPTSGLTDTQYF
TRBV4-2,TRBJ2-3,TRBD2,16,few,TGTGCCAGCAGCCAAGAGCAAGCGGGAATCACAGATACGCAGTATTTT,CASSQEQAGITDTQYF
TRBV9,TRBJ2-5,TRBD2,15,NA,TGTGCCAGCAGCTTCGGACTAGCGGGGGTGGAGACCCAGTACTTC,CASSFGLAGVETQYF
TRBV10-3,TRBJ2-2,TRBD2,18,NA,TGTGCCATCAGTGAACCACTAGCGGGAGTTGGGAACACCGGGGAGCTGTTTTTT,CAISEPLAGVGNTGELFF
TRBV4-2,TRBJ2-5,TRBD2,16,NA,TGTGCCAGCAGCCAAGATAGCGGGAGAGAGCAAGAGACCCAGTACTTC,CASSQDSGREQETQYF
TRBV21-1,TRBJ2-1,NA,16,NA,TGTGCCAGCAGCAAAGAGACTAGCGGGGGGGCTGATGAGCAGTTCTTC,CASSKETSGGADEQFF
TRBV7-9,TRBJ1-1,TRBD1,13,NA,TGTGCCAGCAGCTGGACAGGGGACACTGAAGCTTTCTTT,CASSWTGDTEAFF
TRBV13,TRBJ1-1,NA,16,NA,TGTGCCAGCAGCTTGAGAGGGAATCGGGGGAGCACTGAAGCTTTCTTT,CASSLRGNRGSTEAFF
TRBV3-1/TRBV3-2,TRBJ1-6,NA,14,NA,TGTGCCAGCAACTCAAGAGGGCAGGGGCCACCCCTCCACTTT,CASNSRGQGPPLHF
TRBV5-8,TRBJ1-5,NA,13,NA,TGTGCCAGCAGCTGGGACACCTATCAGCCCCAGCATTTT,CASSWDTYQPQHF
TRBV6-1,TRBJ1-6,NA,14,once,TGTGCCAGCAGTGAAACTAGGCGGGGGTCTCCCCTCCACTTT,CASSETRRGSPLHF
TRBV6-5,TRBJ1-3,NA,15,NA,TGTGCCAGCACCGGAGGACAGAACTCTGGAAACACCATATATTTT,CASTGGQNSGNTIYF
TRBV6-5,TRBJ1-4,NA,13,once,TGTGCCAGCAGCGCTCGTGGGAGCGAAAAACTGTTTTTT,CASSARGSEKLFF
TRBV18,TRBJ2-6,NA,19,few,TGTGCCAGCTCACCACCGCCGCGGCAACGGTGGTGGGGGGCCAACGTCCTGACTTTC,CASSPPPRQRWWGANVLTF
TRBV7-9,TRBJ2-1,NA,12,NA,TGTGCCAGCAGCCAACGCGACAATGAGCAGTTCTTC,CASSQRDNEQFF
TRBV3-1/TRBV3-2,TRBJ1-1,NA,14,NA,TGTGCCAGCAGCCAATATGACCGGGGAACTGAAGCTTTCTTT,CASSQYDRGTEAFF
TRBV6-2/TRBV6-3,TRBJ1-1,TRBD1,15,NA,TGTGCCAGCAGCCTCCTCACTTCAGGGGGCAGTGAAGCTTTCTTT,CASSLLTSGGSEAFF
TRBV3-1/TRBV3-2,TRBJ1-3,NA,15,NA,TGTGCCAGCAGTCTAAGGGGGTCTGTCGGAAACACCATATATTTT,CASSLRGSVGNTIYF
TRBV12-5,TRBJ1-1,NA,12,NA,TGTGCTAGTGGGCTGGTGAGTACTGAAGCTTTCTTT,CASGLVSTEAFF
TRBV12-3/TRBV12-4,TRBJ1-1,TRBD1,12,NA,TGTGCCAGCGGACAGGGGTACACTGAAGCTTTCTTT,CASGQGYTEAFF
TRBV5-1,TRBJ1-1,TRBD1,14,NA,TGCGCCAGCAGCTTGGTGGGACAGAAGACTGAAGCTTTCTTT,CASSLVGQKTEAFF
TRBV6-5,TRBJ2-2,NA,15,NA,TGTGCCAGCAGCGTTAGCGGATTAGTCACCGGGGAGCTGTTTTTT,CASSVSGLVTGELFF
TRBV9,TRBJ2-3,TRBD2,14,once,TGTGCCAGCAGCATTAGCGGGAGGAAGGATACGCAGTATTTT,CASSISGRKDTQYF
TRBV27,TRBJ2-1,TRBD2,13,once,TGTGCCAGCAGGCGCTCGCGGGGGAATGAGCAGTTCTTC,CASRRSRGNEQFF
TRBV2,TRBJ1-4,NA,15,NA,TGTGCCAGCAGTGAAGCGCCTGGAGGGCCGGGAAAACTGTTTTTT,CASSEAPGGPGKLFF
TRBV5-4,TRBJ2-3,TRBD2,17,NA,TGTGCCAGCAGCTTACGTAAGACTAGCGGGGGAGCAGATACGCAGTATTTT,CASSLRKTSGGADTQYF
TRBV18,TRBJ2-3,NA,12,NA,TGTGCCAGCTCATCTAGCACAGATACGCAGTATTTT,CASSSSTDTQYF